The rows below give T cell receptor beta chains drawn from one sample of a study of shared clonotypes between healthy human individuals. The method was immunoSEQ multiplex PCR; TCRdb's version includes in-frame clones alone and lacks a portion of them. The repertoire consists of 950,000 to 1,100,000 clones, with approximately 80% occurring once and the leading ten covering 0.55% to 0.7%. The sequencing sample was made of memory CD4+ T cells from PBMCs. These receptors were obtained from a man between 18 and 29 years old in good health. Some clones in this sample may be carry-over from other donors' samples. The CDR3 runs from the conserved cysteine through the conserved F or W. The D gene is left open where the match is weak. Only some rows state a clone size, as once, few, many or a class for expanded clones.

size,V,J,D,DNA,CDR3
.,TRBV29-1,TRBJ2-7,.,TGCAGCGTTGGAACTACCCACGAGCAGTACTTC,CSVGTTHEQYF
.,TRBV29-1,TRBJ1-1,TRBD1,TGCAGCGCCGCAACAGGGGCTGAAGCTTTCTTT,CSAATGAEAFF
.,TRBV28,TRBJ2-6,TRBD1,TGTGCCAGCAGTCCCCGGACAGGCGCTAGGGGGGCCAACGTCCTGACTTTC,CASSPRTGARGANVLTF
.,TRBV12-2,TRBJ2-3,.,TGTGCAAGTCGCACTAGAGCGGGAGCCACAGATACGCAGTATTTT,CASRTRAGATDTQYF
.,TRBV6-5,TRBJ2-5,TRBD1,TGTGCCAGCAGTTATGGGACAGGGACCCAAGAGACCCAGTACTTC,CASSYGTGTQETQYF
.,TRBV6-1,TRBJ1-6,.,TGTGCCAGCAGTCCCAGGGAGGGCAATTCACCCCTCCACTTT,CASSPREGNSPLHF
.,TRBV5-1,TRBJ1-1,.,TGCGCCAGCAGCTTGCGAGGCACTGAAGCTTTCTTT,CASSLRGTEAFF
.,TRBV30,TRBJ1-2,.,TGTGCCTGGAGTGTAGTACAGTTTGGCTACACCTTC,CAWSVVQFGYTF
.,TRBV20-1,TRBJ2-5,.,TGCAGTGCTAGTCAGGGCGAGACCCAGTACTTC,CSASQGETQYF
few,TRBV5-1,TRBJ2-3,TRBD2,TGCGCCAGCAGCGACACCCTGAGCGGGAGGAGCACAGATACGCAGTATTTT,CASSDTLSGRSTDTQYF
.,TRBV5-1,TRBJ2-1,TRBD2,TGCGCCAGCAGCTTGGAAATTAGCGGGAGCCCACCCGGGCAGTTCTTC,CASSLEISGSPPGQFF
.,TRBV28,TRBJ1-3,.,TGTGCCAGCAGTGACGACAGTTTGGGACGAAACACCATATATTTT,CASSDDSLGRNTIYF
.,TRBV4-1,TRBJ2-1,TRBD2,TGCGCCAGCAGCCAAGCGGAGGGACCTAGCGGGCAGTTCTTC,CASSQAEGPSGQFF
.,TRBV6-5,TRBJ2-7,TRBD1,TGTGCCAGTAGACAGGGTTACGAGCAGTACTTC,CASRQGYEQYF
.,TRBV11-1,TRBJ1-1,.,TGTGCCAGCAGCCACAACCCGGGGCAAACCACTGAAGCTTTCTTT,CASSHNPGQTTEAFF
once,TRBV6-5,TRBJ2-7,.,TGTGCCAGCGGGCCGAGAGGACCTTACGAGCAGTACTTC,CASGPRGPYEQYF
.,TRBV7-3,TRBJ2-5,.,TGTGCCAGCAGCTTGGGCGCAGGGAAAGAGACCCAGTACTTC,CASSLGAGKETQYF
.,TRBV7-2,TRBJ2-1,TRBD2,TGTGCCAGCAGCTTACGGGGACTAGCGGGAGTTTCCTACAATGAGCAGTTCTTC,CASSLRGLAGVSYNEQFF
.,TRBV5-4,TRBJ2-7,TRBD1,TGTGCCAGCAGCAGGGGACAGGAGGGTGCCCTTGGCGAGCAGTACTTC,CASSRGQEGALGEQYF
.,TRBV10-3,TRBJ2-1,.,TGTGCCATCAGTGACGGGGTTAGTGAGCAGTTCTTC,CAISDGVSEQFF
.,TRBV18,TRBJ2-3,TRBD2,TGTGCCAGCTCAGTCCTAACGAGCGGGAGATCAGATACGCAGTATTTT,CASSVLTSGRSDTQYF
.,TRBV9,TRBJ1-3,TRBD1,TGTGCCAGCAGCGCCGAGGGGGCCTCTGGAAACACCATATATTTT,CASSAEGASGNTIYF
many,TRBV19,TRBJ2-7,.,TGTGCCAGTAGTATGATGTTCGGCTACGAGCAGTACTTC,CASSMMFGYEQYF
.,TRBV11-2,TRBJ1-3,.,TGTGCCAGCAGCTTTCTGGGGCAGGGAAACACCATATATTTT,CASSFLGQGNTIYF
few,TRBV28,TRBJ2-1,.,TGTGCCAGCAGCCGGCTCGTGGGGAGGTCCTACAATGAGCAGTTCTTC,CASSRLVGRSYNEQFF
.,TRBV6-1,TRBJ2-1,TRBD2,TGTGCCAGCAGTAGCGGGGCACGCAATGAGCAGTTCTTC,CASSSGARNEQFF
.,TRBV2,TRBJ1-1,.,TGTGCCAGCAGTCTGGACCCGAACACTGAAGCTTTCTTT,CASSLDPNTEAFF
once,TRBV4-2,TRBJ2-7,TRBD2,TGTGCCAGCAGCCAAGGAACTAGCGGGGGGGTAACCTACGAGCAGTACTTC,CASSQGTSGGVTYEQYF
.,TRBV9,TRBJ2-1,TRBD2,TGTGCCAGCAGCGGACCGGGACTAGCGAACAATGAGCAGTTCTTC,CASSGPGLANNEQFF
once,TRBV5-1,TRBJ2-7,.,TGCGCCAGCAGCTTACCAAGGTTGCCCTACGAGCAGTACTTC,CASSLPRLPYEQYF
.,TRBV7-2,TRBJ1-2,.,TGTGCCAGCAGCTTACAGGCGACCAACTATGGCTACACCTTC,CASSLQATNYGYTF
.,TRBV2,TRBJ1-5,.,TGTGCCAGCAGCGCGTATTGGGGGAGTGAGCCCCAGCATTTT,CASSAYWGSEPQHF
.,TRBV6-5,TRBJ1-2,.,TGTGCCAGCAGTTACTCAGGGACCTATGGCTACACCTTC,CASSYSGTYGYTF
few,TRBV2,TRBJ1-1,TRBD1,TGTGCCACCACGGGACAGGTCCACACTGAAGCTTTCTTT,CATTGQVHTEAFF
.,TRBV6-6,TRBJ2-3,.,TGTGCCAGCAGTGGGGGAGGAATGGGCACAGATACGCAGTATTTT,CASSGGGMGTDTQYF
.,TRBV28,TRBJ2-7,TRBD1,TGTGCCAGCCGGTTCCGACAGGGGTTTTGGGAGCAGTACTTC,CASRFRQGFWEQYF
.,TRBV2,TRBJ2-5,.,TGTGCCAGCAGTGACGACTTAGGGACCCAGTACTTC,CASSDDLGTQYF
once,TRBV6-6,TRBJ2-1,TRBD2,TGTGCCAGCAGCCACAGGGGAGCGGGAGGGCCTCGTGAGCAGTTCTTC,CASSHRGAGGPREQFF
.,TRBV7-9,TRBJ2-7,.,TGTGCCAGCAGCCCAACCGGGGGGCTGAGCTCCTACGAGCAGTACTTC,CASSPTGGLSSYEQYF
.,TRBV2,TRBJ1-2,.,TGTGCCAGCAGTCAGCGAGGGGGGGCCGCCTATGGCTACACCTTC,CASSQRGGAAYGYTF
.,TRBV28,TRBJ1-1,.,TGTGCCAGCAGTTTTATCAGGACGAACACTGAAGCTTTCTTT,CASSFIRTNTEAFF
few,TRBV30,TRBJ2-5,.,TGTGCCTGGAGTGTGGCAGGGGAGACCCAGTACTTC,CAWSVAGETQYF
.,TRBV7-3,TRBJ2-1,.,TGTGCCAGCAGCTTAGGGTCTACAGGGTGGGATGAGCAGTTCTTC,CASSLGSTGWDEQFF
.,TRBV10-3,TRBJ2-2,TRBD1,TGTGCCATCAGCTCCTTCGGGACAGAGAACACCGGGGAGCTGTTTTTT,CAISSFGTENTGELFF
.,TRBV28,TRBJ1-4,.,TGTGCCAGCAGTTTGCCGGGACGGTCTAATGAAAAACTGTTTTTT,CASSLPGRSNEKLFF
.,TRBV11-3,TRBJ2-1,.,TGTGCCAGCAGCCCTCGGGGGAGCGTCGGTAACAATGAGCAGTTCTTC,CASSPRGSVGNNEQFF
.,TRBV6-1,TRBJ2-1,.,TGTGCCAGCAGTGAGTTAGGAGGCTCCTACAATGAGCAGTTCTTC,CASSELGGSYNEQFF
.,TRBV4-1,TRBJ2-2,.,TGCGCCAGCAGCCAAGAAACGACCACACCCGGGGAGCTGTTTTTT,CASSQETTTPGELFF
.,TRBV6-1,TRBJ2-6,.,TGTGCCAGCAGTGCCCTTGGGGGGGCGCTTGGGGCCAACGTCCTGACTTTC,CASSALGGALGANVLTF
once,TRBV2,TRBJ1-4,TRBD1,TGTGCCAGCAGTCTCGACAGGGTTAATGAAAAACTGTTTTTT,CASSLDRVNEKLFF
.,TRBV28,TRBJ2-7,.,TGTGCCAGCATGGGAGGCGACCAGACAAGAGGTGAGCAGTACTTC,CASMGGDQTRGEQYF
.,TRBV7-2,TRBJ1-5,TRBD1,TGTGCCAGCAGCTTATTTCCGACAGGGGTGGCTCAGCCCCAGCATTTT,CASSLFPTGVAQPQHF
.,TRBV15,TRBJ2-7,.,TGTGCCACCAGCAGAGCTGGGGGTTCCCACGAGCAGTACTTC,CATSRAGGSHEQYF
.,TRBV5-3,TRBJ1-4,.,TGTGCCAGAAGCTTTAGGGAGGGAAGGAGAGAAAAACTGTTTTTT,CARSFREGRREKLFF
.,TRBV11-2,TRBJ2-3,.,TGTGCCAGCAGCCCAAGCCTAGGGGTGTTGGCTAGCACAGATACGCAGTATTTT,CASSPSLGVLASTDTQYF
.,TRBV5-1,TRBJ2-5,TRBD2,TGCGCCAGCAGCTTGGCCCTAGCGGGAGGAGGGGAAGAGACCCAGTACTTC,CASSLALAGGGEETQYF
once,TRBV11-2,TRBJ1-2,TRBD1,TGTGCCAGCAGCATCGGACAGGGGGAAGGACGTGGCTACACCTTC,CASSIGQGEGRGYTF
.,TRBV15,TRBJ2-2,TRBD1,TGTGCCACCAGCAGAGAGGACAGGGCTGGCACCGGGGAGCTGTTTTTT,CATSREDRAGTGELFF
once,TRBV2,TRBJ2-6,.,TGTGCCAGCGGTAGCAACTCTGGGGCCAACGTCCTGACTTTC,CASGSNSGANVLTF
.,TRBV5-1,TRBJ1-5,.,TGCGCCAGCAGCCCGGGGGATCGCAATCAGCCCCAGCATTTT,CASSPGDRNQPQHF